This TCR beta chain was obtained from a study of PD-1 blockade in classical Hodgkin lymphoma. Study-wide results and limits: It was reported that newly diagnosed patients had less baseline TCR diversity than healthy donors.

V was clipped by 4 bases and J by 6 bases, with 7 bases between them. The CDR3 contains 11 residues. The germline V gene has CDR1 DFQATT and CDR2 SNEGSKA (reference sequence). Sequencing used immunoSEQ multiplex PCR; TCRdb keeps in-frame clones, though not all of them. Of roughly 77,000 clones in the sample, about 94% were seen once. Time point reported: newly diagnosed, previously untreated cHL patient sample. Regarding this clone: The target antigen is unknown.

The source of this sequence is a human donor with classical Hodgkin lymphoma. Sequenced input: peripheral blood mononuclear cells (PBMCs). This sequence joins TRBV20-1 and TRBJ2-1; D remains ambiguous. CDR3 amino acids: CSAKRSNEQFF. DNA for the CDR3: TGCAGTGCTAAACGTAGCAATGAGCAGTTCTTC.